The 29 T cell receptor beta chains below all came from one sample that was sequenced in a study of cytotoxic CD8 clonotypes in ibrutinib-treated CLL. Some clones are missing from TCRdb's copy, which holds only in-frame ones; the method was immunoSEQ multiplex PCR. Among more than 6,500 clones listed, roughly three quarters were seen once. The source material was PBMCs, sampled before ibrutinib treatment. Receptor source: a human donor with chronic lymphocytic leukemia.

This clone was seen a single time. V usage is TRBV5-1 and J usage is TRBJ2-1, with a possible D match to TRBD2 (6 bases). V was clipped by 4 bases and J by 4 bases, with 12 bases between them. The CDR3 contains 14 residues. The germline V gene encodes CDR1 SGHRS and CDR2 YFSETQ. The CDR3 DNA reads as TGCGCCAGCAGCGCCGGGACTGGTTACAATGAGCAGTTCTTC. It translates to CASSAGTGYNEQFF. The entire variable domain, with the rest obtained from reference TRBV5-1 and TRBJ2-1, is as follows: KAGVTQTPRYLIKTRGQQVTLSCSPISGHRSVSWYQQTPGQGLQFLFEYFSETQRNKGNFPGRFSGRQFSNSRSEMNVSTLELGDSALYLCASSAGTGYNEQFFGPGTRLTVL.

The CDR3 DNA is TGTGCCAGCAGCCGCGGGGCCGGGGAGCTGTTTTTT. Translating gives CASSRGAGELFF. This sequence joins TRBV7-3 and TRBJ2-2; D possibly corresponds to TRBD2 (6 bases). Germline V gives CDR1 SGHTA, CDR2 FQGTGA. This CDR3 has 12 residues. V dropped 5 bases and J dropped 6 bases, with 7 bases sitting between them.

The chain is built from TRBV9 and TRBJ2-4, with TRBD1 matching 9 bases. The CDR3 has 16 residues. CDR1 and CDR2 (germline): SGDLS, YYNGEE. V was pared by 0 bases and J by 3 bases, with 4 bases of the junction left unmatched. The CDR3 is CASSVEGQGSKNIQYF. CDR3 bases: TGTGCCAGCAGCGTAGAGGGACAGGGAAGCAAAAACATTCAGTACTTC.

This clone was detected a few times. This sequence joins TRBV4-3 and TRBJ1-5, with D unresolved. CDR3 length equals 15 residues. Per the germline V gene, CDR1 is LGHNA and CDR2 is YSLEER. Trimming removed 0 bases from V and 1 base from J, with 7 bases in between. CDR3: CASSQDPLSNQPQHF. In DNA, the CDR3 is TGCGCCAGCAGCCAAGATCCCCTAAGCAATCAGCCCCAGCATTTT.

The chain links TRBV11-1 to TRBJ2-2; perhaps D is TRBD1 or TRBD2 (7 bases each). The CDR3 has 13 amino acids. V shed 8 bases and J shed 4 bases, with 11 bases lying between them. Germline assignment: CDR1 SGHAT and CDR2 FQDESV (reference sequence). The CDR3 DNA is TGTGCCAGCGCAGGGGGGGTCACCGGGGAGCTGTTTTTT. Amino acid sequence: CASAGGVTGELFF. The variable domain in full, with the rest retrieved from reference TRBV11-1 and TRBJ2-2, is EAEVAQSPRYKITEKSQAVAFWCDPISGHATLYWYRQILGQGPELLVQFQDESVVDDSQLPKDRFSAERLKGVDSTLKIQPAELGDSAMYLCASAGGVTGELFFGEGSRLTVL.

This clone appeared once. The chain recombines TRBV5-1 with TRBJ1-1, with 8 bases that match TRBD1. CDR1 is SGHRS, CDR2 YFSETQ, per germline. V dropped 4 bases and J dropped 6; count of bases not matched to a gene: 11. The CDR3 extends over 15 amino acids. CDR3: CASSGSTGGIAEAFF. For the CDR3, the DNA is TGCGCCAGCAGCGGTTCAACAGGGGGAATCGCTGAAGCTTTCTTT.

This chain uses TRBV27 with TRBJ1-4; D is unresolved. The germline V gene has CDR1 MNHEY and CDR2 SMNVEV (reference sequence). The CDR3 contains 16 residues. Deletions cut 2 bases from V and 8 bases from J, with 18 bases between. The CDR3 sequence is CASSLLPGSGNEKLFF. CDR3 coding DNA: TGTGCCAGCAGTTTACTCCCCGGGTCTGGGAACGAAAAACTGTTTTTT.

This chain joins TRBV5-5 and TRBJ1-2; 7 nucleotides align to TRBD1. The CDR3 extends over 13 amino acids. Trimming at V came to 4 bases and at J to 5 bases, leaving 5 bases not matched to a gene. Germline assignment: CDR1 SGHKS and CDR2 YYEKEE (reference sequence). CDR3 loop: CASSLGDSYGYTF. CDR3 DNA sequence: TGTGCCAGCAGCCTAGGGGACAGTTATGGCTACACCTTC.

This clone has just a few counts. This chain links TRBV6-6 with TRBJ1-2, with 8 positions matching TRBD1. Germline V gene sequence: CDR1 MNHNY, CDR2 SVGAGI (reference sequence). V shed 4 bases, J shed 7 bases, and the junction held 11 bases outside the gene matches. The CDR3 extends over 15 amino acids. In DNA form, the CDR3 reads TGTGCCAGCAGTTCTGGGCAGGGGGCGCCGGGTGGCTACACCTTC. Protein product: CASSSGQGAPGGYTF.

CDR3 coding DNA: TGTGCCAGCAGGCAACTAGGAACAACAAGTGAGCAGTTCTTC. As protein: CASRQLGTTSEQFF. This chain links TRBV6-5 with TRBJ2-1, with TRBD2 as a possible D gene (5 bases). The germline CDR1 and CDR2 sequences are MNHEY and SVGAGI. CDR3 length: 14 amino acids. Trimming took off 6 bases at V and 9 bases at J, with 18 bases between the two ends.

The chain employs TRBV30 and TRBJ1-3, with 8 bases fitting TRBD1. This CDR3 has 14 amino acids. The V segment lost 0 bases and the J segment 5 bases; nucleotides outside the gene matches: 3. Looked up from germline, CDR1 is GTSNPN and CDR2 is SVGIG (reference sequence). The CDR3, as DNA: TGTGCCTGGAGTGTCACAGGGGGAAGAAACACCATATATTTT. As protein: CAWSVTGGRNTIYF.

This clone is classed as medium-sized. This sequence joins TRBV5-1 and TRBJ2-5; D perhaps matches TRBD2 (6 bases). The ends were cut back, 0 bases at V and 5 bases at J, with 8 bases in the middle. The germline V gene encodes CDR1 SGHRS and CDR2 YFSETQ. This CDR3 contains 13 residues. The CDR3 protein is CASSLEGRETQYF. The CDR3 DNA is TGCGCCAGCAGCTTGGAGGGGAGGGAGACCCAGTACTTC.

The rearrangement uses TRBV2 and TRBJ2-3; D may be TRBD2 (6 bases). This CDR3 contains 15 residues. V was pared by 8 bases and J by 5 bases, with 20 bases between. Per the germline V gene, CDR1 is SNHLY and CDR2 is FYNNEI. The CDR3 DNA is TGTGCCAGCGGGGAAGCGGGCCCTTTAATAGATACGCAGTATTTT. Translating it yields CASGEAGPLIDTQYF. Together with reference TRBV2 and TRBJ2-3, the CDR3 gives the full variable domain: EPEVTQTPSHQVTQMGQEVILRCVPISNHLYFYWYRQILGQKVEFLVSFYNNEISEKSEIFDDQFSVERPDGSNFTLKIRSTKLEDSAMYFCASGEAGPLIDTQYFGPGTRLTVL.

The chain carries TRBV18 and TRBJ2-5; D gene uncertain. CDR3 length: 11 amino acids. Looked up from germline, CDR1 is KGHSH and CDR2 is LQKENI. V shed 2 bases and J shed 5 bases, with 3 bases lying between them. The CDR3 DNA is TGTGCCAGCTCACCAGCCGAGACCCAGTACTTC. Translated, it gives CASSPAETQYF.

The genes are TRBV7-3 and TRBJ2-1; the match to TRBD2 covers 15 bases. Germline V gene data show CDR1 as SGHTA and CDR2 as FQGTGA. The trim removed 6 bases at V and 4 bases at J, leaving 4 bases unmatched. This CDR3 has 16 amino acids. For the CDR3, the DNA is TGTGCCAGCAGTCAAGGACTAGCGGGAGGGTACAATGAGCAGTTCTTC. This sequence encodes CASSQGLAGGYNEQFF. Together with reference TRBV7-3 and TRBJ2-1, the CDR3 gives the full variable domain: GAGVSQTPSNKVTEKGKYVELRCDPISGHTALYWYRQSLGQGPEFLIYFQGTGAADDSGLPNDRFFAVRPEGSVSTLKIQRTERGDSAVYLCASSQGLAGGYNEQFFGPGTRLTVL.

This clone was seen a few times. Within the sample, other DNA sequences also encode this same CDR3. The J gene is TRBJ1-1, the V gene TRBV11-2; possible D gene TRBD1, 5 bases. V lost 1 base and J 4 bases, leaving 10 bases between the germline ends. The CDR3 runs to 14 residues. Germline loops: CDR1 SGHAT, CDR2 FQNNGV. The CDR3 reads CASSLGQGSTEAFF. CDR3 nucleotide sequence: TGTGCCAGCAGCTTAGGTCAGGGTTCCACTGAAGCTTTCTTT.

This clone has a single count. The chain has TRBV6-5 and TRBJ1-1; D gene uncertain. Germline V gives CDR1 MNHEY, CDR2 SVGAGI. CDR3 size: 13 residues. The germline V and J ends were trimmed by 2 bases and 4 bases, with 8 bases remaining between them. The CDR3 coding sequence is TGTGCCAGCAGTTACAAGGAGGGCACTGAAGCTTTCTTT. This codes for CASSYKEGTEAFF.

CDR3 bases: TGTGCCAGCAGCCTGGCCCTAGCGGGAGTGAATGAGCAGTTCTTC. This gives the protein CASSLALAGVNEQFF. The V gene is TRBV9, the J gene TRBJ2-1, with TRBD2 matching 10 bases. The germline V gene has CDR1 SGDLS and CDR2 YYNGEE. With V trimmed by 4 bases and J by 7 bases, 8 bases remained unmatched. This CDR3 is 15 amino acids long.

The chain links TRBV7-9 to TRBJ2-7; D remains ambiguous. Germline CDR1 is SEHNR and CDR2 is FQNEAQ (reference sequence). This CDR3 region has 14 residues. V was trimmed by 4 bases and J by 3 bases, leaving 13 bases between them. The chain's CDR3 is CASSSVINSYEQYF. The CDR3 DNA follows: TGTGCCAGCAGCTCAGTTATAAACAGCTACGAGCAGTACTTC.

The V and J genes are TRBV11-3 and TRBJ2-2; 7 positions match TRBD2. CDR3 length: 16 residues. In germline, CDR1 is SGHNT, CDR2 YENEEA. V was pared by 3 bases and J by 4 bases, with 8 bases of the junction left unmatched. The CDR3 spells CASSFPRTSCTGELFF. DNA of the CDR3: TGTGCCAGCAGCTTTCCACGGACTAGTTGCACCGGGGAGCTGTTTTTT. Using reference TRBV11-3 and TRBJ2-2 for the parts outside the CDR3, the full variable domain is EAGVVQSPRYKIIEKKQPVAFWCNPISGHNTLYWYLQNLGQGPELLIRYENEEAVDDSQLPKDRFSAERLKGVDSTLKIQPAELGDSAVYLCASSFPRTSCTGELFFGEGSRLTVL.

J is TRBJ2-7 and V is TRBV28, with D uncertain. The CDR3 has 11 residues. V dropped 5 bases and J dropped 5 bases, with 7 bases sitting between them. Germline CDR1 and CDR2: MDHEN and SYDVKM. CDR3 in amino acids: CASSTYNEQYF. CDR3 sequence (DNA): TGTGCCAGCAGTACCTACAACGAGCAGTACTTC.

The rearrangement joins TRBV30 to TRBJ1-3; no clear D. Germline lookup yields CDR1 GTSNPN and CDR2 SVGIG (reference sequence). This CDR3 spans 13 amino acids. V was shortened by 5 bases and J by 0 bases, with 8 bases between the two germline ends. As DNA, the CDR3 is TGTGCCTGGGACCCGAGCTCTGGAAACACCATATATTTT. It yields the protein CAWDPSSGNTIYF.

V and J are TRBV7-9 and TRBJ2-1, with 8 bases fitting TRBD2. The CDR3 is made up of 16 amino acids. The V and J ends lost 5 bases and 2 bases, in that order; junction bases with no gene match: 8. Germline V gene data show CDR1 as SEHNR and CDR2 as FQNEAQ (reference sequence). The CDR3 loop is CASSQRMGLAYNEQFF. DNA for the CDR3: TGTGCCAGCAGCCAACGAATGGGACTAGCCTACAATGAGCAGTTCTTC.

V gene TRBV9 combines with J gene TRBJ2-1; TRBD1 aligns across 8 bases. The CDR3 extends over 16 amino acids. J was trimmed by 4 bases and V by 3 bases; bases with no gene match: 9. From germline, CDR1 is SGDLS and CDR2 YYNGEE. For the CDR3, the DNA is TGTGCCAGCAGCGAGGACAGGGTAGTTGGGTACAATGAGCAGTTCTTC. It is translated as CASSEDRVVGYNEQFF.

This chain joins TRBV18 and TRBJ1-5; the D gene is possibly TRBD1 (6 bases). The CDR3 contains 16 residues. Germline V gene lookup returns CDR1 KGHSH and CDR2 LQKENI. The germline V and J ends were trimmed by 0 bases and 4 bases, with 13 bases remaining between them. DNA for the CDR3: TGTGCCAGCTCACCACCGGTGGGGGGCCCGAATCAGCCCCAGCATTTT. It is translated as CASSPPVGGPNQPQHF. The complete variable domain, with remaining parts taken from reference TRBV18 and TRBJ1-5, reads NAGVMQNPRHLVRRRGQEARLRCSPMKGHSHVYWYRQLPEEGLKFMVYLQKENIIDESGMPKERFSAEFPKEGPSILRIQQVVRGDSAAYFCASSPPVGGPNQPQHFGDGTRLSIL.

This clone was found once. The V and J genes are TRBV30 and TRBJ1-3; D unresolved. The CDR3 is made up of 12 amino acids. V dropped 4 bases and J dropped 2 bases, with 6 bases sitting between them. The germline V gene has CDR1 GTSNPN and CDR2 SVGIG (reference sequence). DNA of the CDR3: TGTGCCTGGAAGGAGGCTGGAAACACCATATATTTT. Amino acids: CAWKEAGNTIYF.

The chain links TRBV6-5 to TRBJ1-5; a possible D gene is TRBD1 (6 bases). The CDR3 has 15 amino acids. Germline V gene lookup returns CDR1 MNHEY and CDR2 SVGAGI. Trimming removed 6 bases from V and 2 bases from J, with 14 bases in between. In DNA, the CDR3 is TGTGCCAGCAGACCGGACAGTAGCGGCAATCAGCCCCAGCATTTT. As protein: CASRPDSSGNQPQHF.

V is TRBV4-1 and J is TRBJ2-5; tentatively, D is TRBD1 (6 bases). The CDR3 spans 15 residues. Trimming stripped 2 bases from V and 2 bases from J, with 12 bases between. CDR1 is MGHRA, CDR2 YSYEKL, per germline. CDR3 in amino acids: CASSQFSGTQETQYF. The CDR3 DNA follows: TGCGCCAGCAGCCAATTCTCCGGGACACAAGAGACCCAGTACTTC.

This chain uses TRBV7-8 with TRBJ2-3, with TRBD2 matching over 8 bases. Germline V lookup: CDR1 SGHVS, CDR2 FQNEAQ. Trimming removed 5 bases from V and 4 bases from J; junction bases left unmatched: 5. The CDR3 spans 14 residues. Here the CDR3 reads CASSVSGVADTQYF. Here the CDR3 DNA reads TGTGCCAGCAGCGTTAGCGGGGTCGCAGATACGCAGTATTTT.